The TCR beta chain described here comes from a study of blood T cells in healthy people across ages. Alongside a J-beta primer mix, a sample-barcoded 5' primer served in a second PCR lasting 7 to 11 cycles. TCRdb passed the 5' RACE reads through MiXCR, listing each CDR3 protein once. The sample includes 600,000 to 850,000 distinct CDR3 sequences, roughly 44% of them seen just once. Trimming pared 4 bases from V and 2 bases from J, leaving 15 bases between. Germline assignment: CDR1 MNHNS and CDR2 SASEGT. The length of the CDR3 is 15 residues. In each sample, at least 6.5 million PBMCs were isolated. This chain joins TRBV6-1 and TRBJ2-7; possible D gene TRBD1, 5 bases. Sequencing was carried out using blood. This receptor was identified in a woman in her fifties or sixties in good health. The CDR3 nucleotides read TGTGCCAGCAGTGTCGACAGAGCTCACCCCTACGAGCAGTACTTC. Its translation is CASSVDRAHPYEQYF.